This T cell receptor beta chain is from a study of radiotherapy plus CTLA-4 blockade in lung cancer. Repertoires were generated with immunoSEQ multiplex PCR, while TCRdb's copy carries only in-frame clones and drops some. The top ten clones hold roughly 3.3% of a sample with 90,000 to 130,000 clones, over 65% of them seen once. Study-wide results and limits: An expansion of tumor-derived TCR clones occurred in blood after radiotherapy plus ipilimumab. Early shifts in blood T cell clones, with interferon-beta, reportedly predicted response best.

Focal radiation plus CTLA-4 blockade with ipilimumab was given to patients with chemo-refractory metastatic non-small-cell lung cancer. Regarding this clone: Its antigen is still unknown.

The V gene's germline CDR1 is LNHDA and CDR2 SQIVND (reference sequence). V lost 4 bases and J lost 3, with 18 bases in between. CDR3 length: 16 amino acids. The sequences come from peripheral blood, collected from a patient treated with radiotherapy plus ipilimumab. This chain uses TRBV19 with TRBJ1-2; D remains unclear. The sequence was collected from a human donor with non-small cell lung cancer that progressed on radiotherapy plus ipilimumab. Some clones in this sample may be carry-over from other donors' samples. The CDR3 DNA sequence: TGTGCCAGTAGTACCACCCCGGTAAGGCTTGACTATGGCTACACCTTC. Translation gives CASSTTPVRLDYGYTF.